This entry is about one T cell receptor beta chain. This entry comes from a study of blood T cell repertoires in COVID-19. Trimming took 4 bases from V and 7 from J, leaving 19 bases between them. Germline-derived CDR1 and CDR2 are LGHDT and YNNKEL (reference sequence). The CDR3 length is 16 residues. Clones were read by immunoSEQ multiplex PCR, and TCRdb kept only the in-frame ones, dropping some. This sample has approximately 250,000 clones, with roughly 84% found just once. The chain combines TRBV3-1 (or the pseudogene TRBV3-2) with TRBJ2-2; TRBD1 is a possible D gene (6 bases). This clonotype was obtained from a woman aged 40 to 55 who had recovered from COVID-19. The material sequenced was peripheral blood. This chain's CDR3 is CASSPIRGRLGGELFF. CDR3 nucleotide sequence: TGTGCCAGCAGCCCTATCAGGGGCCGCCTTGGCGGGGAGCTGTTTTTT.